A single T cell receptor (beta chain) is shown here with its context. Germline and junction disagree at one end, which may indicate a read error. The sample comes from a study of Tregs in tolerant kidney transplant recipients. Here immunoSEQ multiplex PCR was the method, and the copy in TCRdb shows in-frame clones only, minus some. Here the sample spans about 52,000 clones, approximately 90% being singletons. Recipients received nonmyeloablative bone marrow transplants from related graft donors, with transient mixed chimerism. Germline lookup yields CDR1 MNHEY and CDR2 SVGAGI. The CDR3 covers 12 residues.

The receptor was derived from a human patient who received a combined kidney and bone marrow transplant. Part of the T cells may come from the graft donor. The material sequenced was CD8+ T cells from blood (PBMCs), taken 24 months after the transplant. The V call is TRBV6-5, the J call TRBJ2-2; a possible D gene is TRBD2 (5 bases). This CDR3 is CASSLKHRGAVF. The CDR3 bases are TGTGCCAGCAGTCTAAAACACCGGGGAGCTGTTTTT.